A selection of T cell receptor beta chains follows, all from one sample in a study of cytomegalovirus exposure and HLA in healthy donors. The data were produced by immunoSEQ multiplex PCR, yet TCRdb's version contains in-frame clones alone and is incomplete. The sample includes 43,000 or so clones, roughly nine tenths of them seen just once. Sequencing was performed on PBMCs. The receptors derive from a young man in good health and CMV-seronegative. The CDR3 runs from the conserved cysteine through the conserved F or W. The order of the fields is D gene, J gene, clone size, V gene, CDR3 DNA, CDR3 protein. A D gene is named only where the DNA matches it firmly. A clone size is listed for some rows: how often the clone was seen (once, few, many), or a class if it is expanded.

TRBD1 | TRBJ2-7 | NA | TRBV10-3 | TGTGCCACCTCCGGGACAGGGCCCTACGAGCAGTACTTC | CATSGTGPYEQYF
NA | TRBJ2-5 | NA | TRBV4-1 | TGCGCCAGCAGCCAAGTCTGGGGAGGTGGGGAGACCCAGTACTTC | CASSQVWGGGETQYF
TRBD1 | TRBJ1-2 | NA | TRBV18 | TGTGCCAGCTCACCCCAGGACAGGCCCGGCTCTGGCTACACCTTC | CASSPQDRPGSGYTF
NA | TRBJ2-1 | NA | TRBV7-9 | TGTGCCAGCAGCTTAGGCCAGTACGGGGACAATGAGCAGTTCTTC | CASSLGQYGDNEQFF
NA | TRBJ2-5 | NA | TRBV7-6 | TGTGCCAGCAGCTTAGAGGGACTGGAGACCCAGTACTTC | CASSLEGLETQYF
TRBD2 | TRBJ2-3 | NA | TRBV7-8 | TGTGCCAGCAGCTCTGGACTAGCGGGGCCCACAGATACGCAGTATTTT | CASSSGLAGPTDTQYF
TRBD1 | TRBJ1-6 | NA | TRBV27 | TGTGCCAGCAGAACCCCGACAGGGGGGAGTAATTCACCCCTCCACTTT | CASRTPTGGSNSPLHF
TRBD2 | TRBJ2-1 | NA | TRBV9 | TGTGCCAGCAGCGTAGGGAGTAGCGGGAGAGACAATGAGCAGTTCTTC | CASSVGSSGRDNEQFF
NA | TRBJ1-2 | NA | TRBV7-2 | TGTGCCAGCAGCTTAAGCGCCAGGGTCCCCTATGGCTACACCTTC | CASSLSARVPYGYTF
NA | TRBJ1-1 | few | TRBV15 | TGTGCCACCAGCAGAGAGACAGGATATGAAGCTTTCTTT | CATSRETGYEAFF
NA | TRBJ2-1 | NA | TRBV7-8 | TGTGCCAGCAGCTTGTCGGGGGGCATCGGCAATGAGCAGTTCTTC | CASSLSGGIGNEQFF
NA | TRBJ2-1 | NA | TRBV18 | TGTGCCAGCTCGCTCGGCCCCTCGACAGGCGGGAGAGGCAATGAGCAGTTCTTC | CASSLGPSTGGRGNEQFF
NA | TRBJ1-2 | NA | TRBV11-2 | TGTGCCAGCAGCCAGGGTTCAGGGCAAATTGGCTACACCTTC | CASSQGSGQIGYTF
TRBD1 | TRBJ1-5 | NA | TRBV6-1 | TGTGCCAGCAGTGGATTGGGACAGTTGATTAGCAATCAGCCCCAGCATTTT | CASSGLGQLISNQPQHF
TRBD1 | TRBJ1-5 | NA | TRBV5-6 | TGTGCCAGCAGCCCCGGGACAGGAGACAATCAGCCCCAGCATTTT | CASSPGTGDNQPQHF
NA | TRBJ1-2 | NA | TRBV4-3 | TGCGCCAGCAGCCCGACAGTCCAAGCTAACTATGGCTACACCTTC | CASSPTVQANYGYTF
NA | TRBJ2-5 | NA | TRBV28 | TGTGCCAGCACCCTTGGTAGTGGTGCTGAGACCCAGTACTTC | CASTLGSGAETQYF
NA | TRBJ1-6 | NA | TRBV6-6 | TGTGCCAGCATTCGGGGACTCAATAATTCACCCCTCCACTTT | CASIRGLNNSPLHF
NA | TRBJ1-2 | NA | TRBV7-8 | TGTGCCAGCAGCTTAGCCGGGGGATATGGCTACACCTTC | CASSLAGGYGYTF
NA | TRBJ1-2 | NA | TRBV4-3 | TGCGCCAGCAGCCAAGACGAGAACTATGGCTACACCTTC | CASSQDENYGYTF
TRBD1 | TRBJ2-7 | NA | TRBV6-1 | TGTGCCAGCAGTGGACCGGGTCGGGACAGGGTTACCTACGAGCAGTACTTC | CASSGPGRDRVTYEQYF
NA | TRBJ2-5 | NA | TRBV6-5 | TGTGCCAGCAAAGGGGCGGGGTACCAAGAGACCCAGTACTTC | CASKGAGYQETQYF
NA | TRBJ1-1 | once | TRBV5-1 | TGCGCCAGCAGCGCCGGGGGGACTCGAGTCACTGAAGCTTTCTTT | CASSAGGTRVTEAFF
TRBD1 | TRBJ2-7 | NA | TRBV6-4 | TGTGCCGGGGGACAGGGGTACGAGCAGTACTTC | CAGGQGYEQYF
TRBD2 | TRBJ2-7 | NA | TRBV6-9 | TGTGCCAGCAGTTACCCCGGGGGGATGTTCTCCTACGAGCAGTACTTC | CASSYPGGMFSYEQYF
NA | TRBJ1-5 | NA | TRBV7-2 | TGTGCCAGCAGCTCCGACAGCAGTAATCAGCCCCAGCATTTT | CASSSDSSNQPQHF
TRBD2 | TRBJ2-1 | NA | TRBV9 | TGTGCCAGCAGCGCCCGACTAGCGGCACGTAATGAGCAGTTCTTC | CASSARLAARNEQFF
NA | TRBJ2-5 | NA | TRBV5-4 | TGTGCCAGCAGCACAGAGGTCGGGAAAGAGACCCAGTACTTC | CASSTEVGKETQYF
NA | TRBJ1-2 | NA | TRBV4-3 | TGCGCCAGCAGCCGGGACATCGAAAGCAACTATGGCTACACCTTC | CASSRDIESNYGYTF
TRBD2 | TRBJ2-2 | NA | TRBV5-1 | TGCGCCAGCAGATTCCGTAGCGGGGCCACCGGGGAGCTGTTTTTT | CASRFRSGATGELFF
TRBD2 | TRBJ2-3 | NA | TRBV28 | TGTGCCAGCAGTTTCGGTCCGACTAGCGGGGGGGCAGATACGCAGTATTTT | CASSFGPTSGGADTQYF
TRBD1 | TRBJ1-6 | NA | TRBV2 | TGTGCCAGCAGTGCAACGGGGACAGCGAATTCACCCCTCCACTTT | CASSATGTANSPLHF
NA | TRBJ1-2 | once | TRBV19 | TGTGCCAGCTTCAGCTATGGCTACACCTTC | CASFSYGYTF
NA | TRBJ2-1 | NA | TRBV4-1 | TGCGCCAGCAGCCAAGGAGACTCCGGTTACAATGAGCAGTTCTTC | CASSQGDSGYNEQFF
NA | TRBJ1-1 | NA | TRBV7-2 | TGTGCCAGCAGCTTAGATCTGGGCGCTGAAGCTTTCTTT | CASSLDLGAEAFF
TRBD1 | TRBJ2-5 | NA | TRBV29-1 | TGCAGCGTTTCGGGACAGGGGGAGAAAGAGACCCAGTACTTC | CSVSGQGEKETQYF
NA | TRBJ1-1 | NA | TRBV7-9 | TGTGCCAGCAGTTTTGATCCGGGCACTGAAGCTTTCTTT | CASSFDPGTEAFF
NA | TRBJ1-1 | NA | TRBV7-6 | TGTGCCAGCAGCAAGACGGAGGGTATCACTGAAGCTTTCTTT | CASSKTEGITEAFF
TRBD1 | TRBJ2-7 | once | TRBV7-6 | TGTGCCAGCAGCGTACAACCGGGACAGGGGACTGAGCAGTACTTC | CASSVQPGQGTEQYF
TRBD1 | TRBJ2-3 | NA | TRBV5-1 | TGCGCCAGCAGCAGGTACTGGGACAGGGGTTACACAGATACGCAGTATTTT | CASSRYWDRGYTDTQYF
TRBD2 | TRBJ2-2 | NA | TRBV10-3 | TGTGCCATCGGGGGACTAGCGGACACCGGGGAGCTGTTTTTT | CAIGGLADTGELFF
TRBD1 | TRBJ2-1 | NA | TRBV9 | TGTGCCAGCAGCGCCCCGGGACAGGGGGTTTTCTTC | CASSAPGQGVFF
NA | TRBJ2-5 | NA | TRBV18 | TGTGCCAGCTCGATCGGGGAAGAGACCCAGTACTTC | CASSIGEETQYF
TRBD2 | TRBJ2-7 | NA | TRBV9 | TGTGCCAGCAGCGTGGACGCGGGGGTATTCTACGAGCAGTACTTC | CASSVDAGVFYEQYF
TRBD1 | TRBJ1-2 | NA | TRBV6-5 | TGTGCCAGCAGTCCTGGGACAGGAGGGGCCTATGGCTACACCTTC | CASSPGTGGAYGYTF
NA | TRBJ1-5 | NA | TRBV16 | TGTGCCAGCAGCCCCCGGGGTTATAGCAATCAGCCCCAGCATTTT | CASSPRGYSNQPQHF
NA | TRBJ2-5 | NA | TRBV9 | TGTGCCAGCAGCGGGCCGAGCGAAGAGACCCAGTACTTC | CASSGPSEETQYF
TRBD2 | TRBJ2-3 | NA | TRBV5-1 | TGCGCCAGCAGCTTATGGCGGGGGACCGCAGATACGCAGTATTTT | CASSLWRGTADTQYF
NA | TRBJ2-5 | NA | TRBV14 | TGTGCCAGCAGCCAAGTGCGCGGCCAAGAGACCCAGTACTTC | CASSQVRGQETQYF
TRBD2 | TRBJ2-3 | NA | TRBV5-4 | TGTGCCAGCAGCTTGGGTGGACTAGCGGGAGCAGATACGCAGTATTTT | CASSLGGLAGADTQYF
TRBD2 | TRBJ2-7 | few | TRBV7-2 | TGTGCCAGCAGCCCTAGCGGGGGCCCCTACGAGCAGTACTTC | CASSPSGGPYEQYF
NA | TRBJ1-1 | NA | TRBV19 | TGTGCCAGTACTTGGGGGGCTGAAGCTTTCTTT | CASTWGAEAFF
TRBD2 | TRBJ2-3 | NA | TRBV5-1 | TGCGCCAGCAGCCTGGGACTAGCGGGAGGAATCACAGATACGCAGTATTTT | CASSLGLAGGITDTQYF
NA | TRBJ2-2 | NA | TRBV6-8 | TGTGCCAGCAGTTGGACGACGGCTAACACCGGGGATCTGTTTTTT | CASSWTTANTGDLFF
NA | TRBJ1-1 | NA | TRBV5-6 | TGTGCCAGCAGCCCCCGGGAGCCCAACACTGAAGCTTTCTTT | CASSPREPNTEAFF